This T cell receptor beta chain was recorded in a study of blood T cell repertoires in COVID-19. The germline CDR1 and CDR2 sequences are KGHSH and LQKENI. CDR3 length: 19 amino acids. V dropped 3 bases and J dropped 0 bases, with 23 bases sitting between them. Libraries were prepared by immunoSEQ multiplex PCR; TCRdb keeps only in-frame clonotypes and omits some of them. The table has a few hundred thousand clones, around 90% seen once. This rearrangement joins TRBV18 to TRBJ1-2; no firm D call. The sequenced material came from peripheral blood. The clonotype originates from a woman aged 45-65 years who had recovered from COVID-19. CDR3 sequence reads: CASSPLNKVSKGANYGYTF. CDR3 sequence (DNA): TGTGCCAGCTCACCCCTAAACAAGGTCTCTAAGGGAGCTAACTATGGCTACACCTTC.